This T cell receptor (beta chain) comes out of a study of a mutant IDH1 vaccine in newly diagnosed glioma. As for time point: week 47, end of study. Vaccination comprised doses that each held 300 ug of mutant IDH1 20-mer peptide, plus topical imiquimod. As for this clone: Antigen unknown.

Assay used: immunoSEQ multiplex PCR; TCRdb lists only in-frame clones, some missing. This table holds approximately 100,000 clones, roughly nine tenths found once. The CDR3 is 12 amino acids. V was trimmed by 7 bases and J by 4 bases, leaving 9 bases between them. CDR1 is MDHEN and CDR2 is SYDVKM in the germline V gene. The sequence was collected from a woman aged 45 to 65 with glioma. Source: PBMCs, taken from a glioma patient whose treatment included an IDH1 peptide vaccine. V usage is TRBV28 and J usage is TRBJ2-3; D is uncertain. The CDR3 DNA is TGTGCCAGCACTCAGCACCCAGATACGCAGTATTTT. Its translation: CASTQHPDTQYF.